This entry lists 22 T cell receptor beta chains sequenced from one sample in a study of identical twins. TCRdb fed the 5' RACE reads into MiXCR, producing one record per CDR3 protein. The repertoire holds 200,000 to 250,000 distinct CDR3 sequences, with roughly 7% as singletons. In addition, the sample was reused for a study of yellow fever vaccine responses in identical twins.

The sample taken for sequencing was memory (CD45RO+) T cells sorted from blood. The receptor set was obtained from a woman between 18 and 29 years old in good health.

In this sample, this clonotype turned up a few times. The genes are TRBV7-7 and TRBJ2-5; 8 bases fit TRBD1. The CDR3 sequence is 15 residues long. Germline values: CDR1 SSHAT, CDR2 FNYEAQ (reference sequence). Trimming took 4 bases from V and 4 from J; bases not matched to a gene: 8. The CDR3 region has the DNA TGTGCCAGCAGCTCTATCGGACAGGGAGGAGAGACCCAGTACTTC. Its translation is CASSSIGQGGETQYF. Filled out from reference TRBV7-7 and TRBJ2-5, the complete variable domain reads GAGVSQSPRYKVTKRGQDVTLRCDPISSHATLYWYQQALGQGPEFLTYFNYEAQPDKSGLPSDRFSAERPEGSISTLTIQRTEQRDSAMYRCASSSIGQGGETQYFGPGTRLLVL.

This clonotype appeared a few times. The chain has TRBV12-5 and TRBJ1-5; tentatively, D is TRBD1 (5 bases). V shed 2 bases and J shed 2 bases, with 16 bases lying between them. Germline CDR1 reads LGHNT; CDR2 reads FRNRAP. This CDR3 comprises 17 residues. As DNA, the CDR3 is TGTGCTAGTGGTTTGCTAACGGGGGTTGAAGGCAATCAGCCCCAGCATTTT. Its protein product is CASGLLTGVEGNQPQHF.

This clonotype was counted many times. This sequence joins TRBV6-5 and TRBJ2-1; D may correspond to TRBD1 or TRBD2 (6 bases each). CDR1 is MNHEY and CDR2 is SVGAGI in the germline V gene. The CDR3 length is 13 residues. V lost 2 bases to trimming and J lost 9 bases, with 11 bases between them. The CDR3 reads CASSYRRGGEQFF. DNA of the CDR3: TGTGCCAGCAGTTACCGCAGGGGAGGTGAGCAGTTCTTC.

This clonotype came up a few times. This rearrangement joins TRBV27 to TRBJ2-7, with TRBD1 matching 7 bases. V shed 7 bases and J 7 bases; nucleotides not matched to a gene: 13. The CDR3 has 14 residues. CDR1 and CDR2 from the germline V gene are MNHEY and SMNVEV (reference sequence). The CDR3 spells CASMTWDSPREQYV. The CDR3 region has the DNA TGTGCCAGCATGACGTGGGACAGCCCTCGAGAGCAGTACGTC.

This clonotype was found many times. The rearrangement joins TRBV5-1 to TRBJ2-1; D not resolved. CDR1 SGHRS and CDR2 YFSETQ come from the germline V gene. The CDR3 spans 17 residues. The V and J ends lost 0 bases and 0 bases respectively, with 13 bases between them. The CDR3 loop is CASSLGNHLSSYNEQFF. CDR3 in DNA: TGCGCCAGCAGCTTGGGGAATCACCTGAGCTCCTACAATGAGCAGTTCTTC.

This clonotype was seen only a few times. The J gene is TRBJ2-7, the V gene TRBV12-3 or TRBV12-4, with D possibly being TRBD2 (5 bases). The CDR3 contains 14 residues. Trimming removed 2 bases at V and 6 bases at J, with 14 bases between. CDR3 residues: CASSLNPGDFEQYF. The DNA for the CDR3 is TGTGCCAGCAGTTTAAACCCCGGGGATTTCGAGCAGTACTTC.

This clonotype has a count of ten or more. V and J are TRBV7-9 and TRBJ2-1; D unresolved. Germline CDR1 is SEHNR and CDR2 is FQNEAQ (reference sequence). V lost 3 bases and J 0 bases, leaving 15 bases between the germline ends. CDR3 length equals 17 residues. CDR3 protein: CASSLIRQLSSYNEQFF. DNA for the CDR3: TGTGCCAGCAGCTTGATCCGGCAGTTAAGCTCCTACAATGAGCAGTTCTTC.

This clonotype was seen a few times. V usage is TRBV28 and J usage is TRBJ1-6, with D possibly matching TRBD1 (5 bases). The CDR3 is made up of 16 amino acids. The germline gives CDR1 MDHEN, CDR2 SYDVKM. V dropped 4 bases and J dropped 1 base, with 11 bases sitting between them. This CDR3 is CASSSGEGSYNSPLHF. In nucleotides, the CDR3 is TGTGCCAGCAGTTCGGGGGAGGGGTCCTATAATTCACCCCTCCACTTT.

This clonotype has ten or more counts. Here the CDR3 DNA reads TGTGCCATCAGTGGCCGACAGCCATCCTACGAGCAGTACTTC. This translates into CAISGRQPSYEQYF. The rearrangement uses TRBV10-3 and TRBJ2-7, with D possibly matching TRBD1 (5 bases). Trimming removed 4 bases at V and 1 base at J, with 11 bases between. The germline gives CDR1 ENHRY, CDR2 SYGVKD. CDR3 length: 14 amino acids.

This chain joins TRBV6-2 or TRBV6-3 and TRBJ2-1; TRBD2 agrees at 10 bases. The CDR3 has 13 amino acids. Germline V gives CDR1 MNHEY, CDR2 SVGEGT. The trim removed 6 bases at V and 6 bases at J, leaving 2 bases unmatched. CDR3 sequence reads: CASRLAGVNEQFF. DNA of the CDR3: TGTGCCAGCAGGCTAGCGGGAGTCAATGAGCAGTTCTTC.

This clonotype was seen a few times. This rearrangement joins TRBV24-1 to TRBJ2-3; 10 bases agree with TRBD2. Germline CDR1 reads KGHDR; CDR2 reads SFDVKD. V trimming: 1 base; J trimming: 5 bases; junction bases outside the gene matches: 5. This CDR3 is built from 16 residues. CDR3 sequence reads: CATSDFTSGIVDTQYF. The CDR3 DNA reads as TGTGCCACCAGTGATTTTACTAGCGGGATTGTAGATACGCAGTATTTT.

In this sample, this clonotype turned up many times. The chain combines TRBV5-5 with TRBJ1-1; D perhaps matches TRBD1 (5 bases). CDR3 size: 14 residues. The V end was cut by 7 bases, the J end by 1 base, with 14 bases between. CDR1 is SGHKS and CDR2 is YYEKEE in the germline V gene (reference sequence). In nucleotides, the CDR3 is TGTGCCAGCGGGCCCCAAGGGACGAACACTGAAGCTTTCTTT. Protein product: CASGPQGTNTEAFF. The whole variable domain, filled in from reference TRBV5-5 and TRBJ1-1, reads DAGVTQSPTHLIKTRGQQVTLRCSPISGHKSVSWYQQVLGQGPQFIFQYYEKEERGRGNFPDRFSARQFPNYSSELNVNALLLGDSALYLCASGPQGTNTEAFFGQGTRLTVV.

This clonotype appeared a few times. The chain's CDR3 is CSATRVEQVTDTQYF. The CDR3 region has the DNA TGCAGTGCTACCAGAGTGGAGCAGGTCACAGATACGCAGTATTTT. V and J are TRBV20-1 and TRBJ2-3; D remains unclear. This CDR3 is 15 amino acids long. The germline V and J ends were trimmed by 4 bases and 2 bases, with 16 bases remaining between them. CDR1 is DFQATT and CDR2 is SNEGSKA in the germline V gene (reference sequence).

This clonotype was observed a handful of times. The V call is TRBV5-1, the J call TRBJ2-2; TRBD2 matches 7 bases. Germline lookup yields CDR1 SGHRS and CDR2 YFSETQ. The CDR3 length is 15 residues. V shed 5 bases, J shed 0 bases, and the junction held 4 bases outside the gene matches. The DNA for the CDR3 is TGCGCCAGCAGAGCGGGACCCCCGAACACCGGGGAGCTGTTTTTT. Translating it yields CASRAGPPNTGELFF.

This clonotype was recorded many times. The chain links TRBV7-8 to TRBJ1-5; TRBD1 might be the D (5 bases). The CDR3 length is 18 residues. Trimming shortened V by 1 base and J by 3 bases, and 19 bases separated the two germline ends. Germline loops: CDR1 SGHVS, CDR2 FQNEAQ. The CDR3 region is CASSLGWLGDLPNQPQHF. The CDR3 DNA reads TGTGCCAGCAGCTTAGGTTGGTTGGGGGACCTCCCCAATCAGCCCCAGCATTTT.

This clonotype was counted only a few times. The gene calls are TRBV18 and TRBJ2-5, with D possibly being TRBD2 (5 bases). V was trimmed by 3 bases and J by 4 bases, leaving 21 bases between them. CDR1 is KGHSH and CDR2 is LQKENI in the germline V gene. The CDR3 is 17 residues long. The CDR3 loop is CASSPLPGTPKRETQYF. As DNA, the CDR3 is TGTGCCAGCTCACCGCTACCGGGAACCCCCAAAAGAGAGACCCAGTACTTC.

This clonotype was counted at least ten times. The CDR3 loop reads CASSLAGKMNTEAFF. In DNA, the CDR3 is TGTGCCAGCAGCTTAGCCGGAAAAATGAACACTGAAGCTTTCTTT. The V and J genes are TRBV7-2 and TRBJ1-1; D not certain. With 0 bases removed from V and 0 bases from J, the gap between germline ends came to 8 bases. CDR3 size: 15 residues. Germline V gives CDR1 SGHTA, CDR2 FQGNSA.

This clonotype occurred a few times. The V call is TRBV14, the J call TRBJ2-3; D call uncertain. V was shortened by 3 bases and J by 6 bases, with 16 bases between the two germline ends. Germline-derived CDR1 and CDR2 are SGHDN and FVKESK. The CDR3 length is 15 residues. The CDR3 protein is CASSQLLSGRDTQYF. The CDR3 region has the DNA TGTGCCAGCAGCCAGTTGTTGTCAGGAAGGGATACGCAGTATTTT.

V is TRBV24-1 and J is TRBJ2-3, with D unclear. Germline CDR1 reads KGHDR; CDR2 reads SFDVKD. Trimming took 2 bases from V and 0 from J, leaving 8 bases between them. This CDR3 has 15 residues. Here the CDR3 reads CATSDSFLSTDTQYF. The CDR3 coding sequence is TGTGCCACCAGTGATTCGTTCCTGAGCACAGATACGCAGTATTTT.

The rearrangement links TRBV20-1 to TRBJ2-7; 7 nucleotides align to TRBD1. The V and J ends lost 4 bases and 2 bases, in that order; junction bases with no gene match: 5. Germline lookup yields CDR1 DFQATT and CDR2 SNEGSKA (reference sequence). CDR3 length: 13 residues. This CDR3 is CSAKGTVAYEQYF. CDR3 DNA: TGCAGTGCTAAAGGGACAGTCGCCTACGAGCAGTACTTC.

CDR3 protein: CSVGAGGSTEAFF. The CDR3 DNA sequence: TGCAGCGTTGGCGCAGGGGGGAGCACTGAAGCTTTCTTT. The chain carries TRBV29-1 and TRBJ1-1; 7 nucleotides agree with TRBD1. The germline V gene has CDR1 SQVTM and CDR2 ANQGSEA. The V segment lost 4 bases and the J segment 4 bases; nucleotides outside the gene matches: 6. The CDR3 has 13 amino acids. Together with reference TRBV29-1 and TRBJ1-1, the CDR3 gives the full variable domain: SAVISQKPSRDICQRGTSLTIQCQVDSQVTMMFWYRQQPGQSLTLIATANQGSEATYESGFVIDKFPISRPNLTFSTLTVSNMSPEDSSIYLCSVGAGGSTEAFFGQGTRLTVV.

This clonotype has a count of ten or more. The chain employs TRBV3-1 and TRBJ2-5; 10 nucleotides align to TRBD2. In germline, CDR1 is LGHDT, CDR2 YNNKEL (reference sequence). The junction had 3 bases not matched to a gene; V was cut back by 0 bases and J by 5 bases. This CDR3 is 15 amino acids long. CDR3: CASSQDVLAGETQYF. The CDR3, as DNA: TGTGCCAGCAGCCAAGACGTACTAGCGGGGGAGACCCAGTACTTC.